This entry lists 11 T cell receptor beta chains sequenced from one sample in a study of T cells in Graves' hyperthyroidism and ophthalmopathy. The investigators amplified TCR beta CDR3 regions from RNA transcripts. A first-round RT-PCR of the TCR CDR3 used the HTBI primer set. TCRdb processed the multiplex PCR reads anew with MiXCR; each CDR3 protein has one entry. The repertoire holds a few hundred thousand distinct CDR3 sequences, with more than 45% as singletons. The sample comprised peripheral blood or thyroid tissue (not recorded which). These receptors all stem from an adult woman with Graves' disease, either hyperthyroidism or ophthalmopathy (not recorded which).

In regard to this clonotype: One junction end does not reproduce the germline sequence, and a read error may be involved. The chain joins TRBV12-3 or TRBV12-4 to TRBJ2-7; no firm D call. This CDR3 is built from 11 residues. The CDR3 DNA reads TGTGCCAGCAGTCAGACGGAGCCCCGCGTCTTC. Its translation is CASSQTEPRVF.

The chain employs TRBV19 and TRBJ2-6, with D maybe TRBD2 (7 bases). V was shortened by 3 bases and J by 2 bases, with 11 bases between the two germline ends. The CDR3 is 16 amino acids. Germline-derived CDR1 and CDR2 are LNHDA and SQIVND (reference sequence). CDR3 residues: CASSIGGGTGANVLTF. In DNA, the CDR3 is TGTGCCAGTAGTATTGGGGGGGGCACTGGGGCCAACGTCCTGACTTTC.

The chain joins TRBV7-9 to TRBJ2-5; 9 positions match TRBD1. Germline CDR1 is SEHNR and CDR2 is FQNEAQ (reference sequence). The CDR3 is made up of 14 amino acids. V shed 5 bases, J shed 5 bases, and the junction held 6 bases outside the gene matches. As DNA, the CDR3 is TGTGCCAGCAGCACACAGGGGGCCTTGGAGACCCAGTACTTC. It encodes CASSTQGALETQYF. Based on the CDR3 plus reference TRBV7-9 and TRBJ2-5, the full variable domain is DTGVSQNPRHKITKRGQNVTFRCDPISEHNRLYWYRQTLGQGPEFLTYFQNEAQLEKSRLLSDRFSAERPKGSFSTLEIQRTEQGDSAMYLCASSTQGALETQYFGPGTRLLVL.

This clonotype was detected ten times or more. V usage is TRBV29-1 and J usage is TRBJ1-5; D not certain. V was pared by 8 bases and J by 8 bases, with 16 bases between. The CDR3 consists of 12 residues. Germline values: CDR1 SQVTM, CDR2 ANQGSEA. The CDR3 coding sequence is TGCAGCACCAATGGGCAGGAGAAGCCCCAGCATTTT. This gives the protein CSTNGQEKPQHF. The variable domain in full, completed from reference TRBV29-1 and TRBJ1-5, reads SAVISQKPSRDICQRGTSLTIQCQVDSQVTMMFWYRQQPGQSLTLIATANQGSEATYESGFVIDKFPISRPNLTFSTLTVSNMSPEDSSIYLCSTNGQEKPQHFGDGTRLSIL.

In regard to this clonotype: This may come from a read error, since a much larger clone is one base off. The CDR3 bases are TGTGCCAGCAGCTTAGGGGCAGGAACACATAGCAATCAGCCCCAGCATTTT. Translating gives CASSLGAGTHSNQPQHF. The J gene is TRBJ1-5, the V gene TRBV2; a weak D match, TRBD1 (5 bases). In germline, CDR1 is SNHLY, CDR2 FYNNEI. V was clipped by 6 bases and J by 0 bases, with 18 bases between them. The CDR3 contains 17 residues.

There are a few counts of this clonotype. The chain combines TRBV29-1 with TRBJ2-5, with D tentatively TRBD1 (6 bases). With 3 bases removed from V and 5 bases from J, the gap between germline ends came to 19 bases. Germline values: CDR1 SQVTM, CDR2 ANQGSEA. The CDR3 is 15 residues long. The DNA for the CDR3 is TGCAGCGTTGACACAGGGAACCCCCCGGGCGAGACCCAGTACTTC. Protein sequence: CSVDTGNPPGETQYF. Drawing the rest from reference TRBV29-1 and TRBJ2-5, the complete variable domain is SAVISQKPSRDICQRGTSLTIQCQVDSQVTMMFWYRQQPGQSLTLIATANQGSEATYESGFVIDKFPISRPNLTFSTLTVSNMSPEDSSIYLCSVDTGNPPGETQYFGPGTRLLVL.

The chain combines TRBV6-2 or TRBV6-3 with TRBJ1-3; 8 positions agree with TRBD1. CDR1 and CDR2 from the germline V gene are MNHEY and SVGEGT. The V segment lost 6 bases and the J segment 8 bases; nucleotides outside the gene matches: 12. The CDR3 is 15 residues long. CDR3 nucleotides: TGTGCCAGCAGGGGGGACAGGCTCTATGGCTACACCATATATTTT. It translates to CASRGDRLYGYTIYF.

The sample holds many counts of this clonotype. V usage is TRBV7-2 and J usage is TRBJ1-4, with 9 positions matching TRBD1. The ends lost 3 bases at V and 11 bases at J; junction bases unmatched: 7. The CDR3 loop spans 14 amino acids. Germline V gene data show CDR1 as SGHTA and CDR2 as FQGNSA. DNA for the CDR3: TGTGCCAGCAGCTTGGGACAGGGAAGAGAGAAACTGTTTTTT. Translated, it gives CASSLGQGREKLFF.

In its sample, this clonotype was seen once. This rearrangement joins TRBV20-1 to TRBJ1-1; D perhaps matches TRBD1 (6 bases). Germline V gives CDR1 DFQATT, CDR2 SNEGSKA (reference sequence). Trimming removed 5 bases at V and 3 bases at J, with 19 bases between. The CDR3 has 15 amino acids. The CDR3 is CSAADGGLGYTEAFF. The CDR3 coding sequence is TGCAGTGCTGCCGATGGGGGCCTTGGTTACACTGAAGCTTTCTTT.

The chain joins TRBV12-3 or TRBV12-4 to TRBJ1-1, with a tentative D call TRBD1 (5 bases). The V and J ends lost 6 bases and 4 bases respectively, with 12 bases between them. The CDR3 has 13 amino acids. CDR3 amino acids: CASSGAMATEAFF. CDR3 DNA sequence: TGTGCCAGCAGCGGGGCAATGGCCACTGAAGCTTTCTTT.

This clonotype was observed at least ten times. This rearrangement joins TRBV11-2 to TRBJ1-1; D not resolved. Trimming removed 0 bases from V and 4 bases from J, with 12 bases in between. The germline V gene has CDR1 SGHAT and CDR2 FQNNGV. The length of the CDR3 is 15 residues. The CDR3, as DNA: TGTGCCAGCAGCTTAGAACCGGGTCGGGGCACTGAAGCTTTCTTT. Translated, it gives CASSLEPGRGTEAFF.